The 11 T cell receptor beta chains listed next were all sequenced from one sample in a study of T cells of healthy individuals. In TCRdb, the 5' RACE reads were re-called with MiXCR into one record per CDR3 protein. The sample contains roughly 87,000 distinct CDR3 sequences, 17% of which appear only once. Receptor source: a human donor in good health.

V and J are TRBV5-1 and TRBJ2-5, with TRBD1 identical over 7 bases. Germline CDR1 is SGHRS and CDR2 is YFSETQ. V shed 2 bases and J 3 bases; nucleotides not matched to a gene: 1. The length of the CDR3 is 13 residues. CDR3 bases: TGCGCCAGCAGCTTACAGGGGAAAGAGACCCAGTACTTC. As protein: CASSLQGKETQYF.

The V call is TRBV4-3, the J call TRBJ1-6; D not resolved. V dropped 3 bases and J dropped 7 bases, with 16 bases sitting between them. There are 16 residues in the CDR3. Germline CDR1 and CDR2: LGHNA and YSLEER. The CDR3 is CASSHALGRSNSPLHF. The CDR3 DNA follows: TGCGCCAGCAGCCACGCCTTGGGCAGGAGCAATTCACCCCTCCACTTT.

This clonotype was seen a handful of times. This sequence joins TRBV25-1 and TRBJ2-7; no clear D gene. The germline V gene has CDR1 MGHDK and CDR2 SYGVNS. This CDR3 is 15 amino acids long. Trimming shortened V by 3 bases and J by 1 base, and 13 bases separated the two germline ends. Here the CDR3 DNA reads TGTGCCAGCAGTGACCCGGGCCGTGGTTCCTACGAGCAGTACTTC. Translation: CASSDPGRGSYEQYF.

This clonotype appeared many times. The V gene is TRBV12-3 or TRBV12-4, the J gene TRBJ2-2, with D possibly being TRBD1 (5 bases). This CDR3 spans 14 amino acids. V was clipped by 1 base and J by 8 bases, with 11 bases between them. The CDR3, as DNA: TGTGCCAGCAGTTTAGGGCAGGGCTCAGGGGAGCTGTTTTTT. Protein: CASSLGQGSGELFF.

The rearrangement links TRBV28 to TRBJ2-7, with D unresolved. Germline CDR1 is MDHEN and CDR2 is SYDVKM. Trimming pared 5 bases from V and 2 bases from J, leaving 4 bases between. The CDR3 has 11 amino acids. The CDR3 loop reads CASSQTYEQYF. CDR3 in DNA: TGTGCCAGCAGTCAGACCTACGAGCAGTACTTC. Complete variable domain (other parts from reference TRBV28 and TRBJ2-7): DVKVTQSSRYLVKRTGEKVFLECVQDMDHENMFWYRQDPGLGLRLIYFSYDVKMKEKGDIPEGYSVSREKKERFSLILESASTNQTSMYLCASSQTYEQYFGPGTRLTVT.

This clonotype was recorded a few times. V is TRBV7-9 and J is TRBJ2-1; D remains ambiguous. CDR1 and CDR2 (germline): SEHNR, FQNEAQ (reference sequence). The length of the CDR3 is 11 residues. V lost 3 bases to trimming and J lost 7 bases, with 4 bases between them. This chain's CDR3 is CASSLKNEQFF. In nucleotides, the CDR3 is TGTGCCAGCAGCTTGAAGAATGAGCAGTTCTTC. The variable domain in full, completed from reference TRBV7-9 and TRBJ2-1, reads DTGVSQNPRHKITKRGQNVTFRCDPISEHNRLYWYRQTLGQGPEFLTYFQNEAQLEKSRLLSDRFSAERPKGSFSTLEIQRTEQGDSAMYLCASSLKNEQFFGPGTRLTVL.

This clonotype has only a few counts. V and J are TRBV4-2 and TRBJ2-1, with TRBD1 matching 9 bases. This CDR3 region has 15 residues. Germline loops: CDR1 LGHNA, CDR2 YNFKEQ. J gave up 6 bases and V 2 bases, and 5 bases lay outside the gene matches. Here the CDR3 reads CASSQKGTGSNEQFF. CDR3 in DNA: TGTGCCAGCAGCCAAAAAGGGACAGGGAGCAATGAGCAGTTCTTC.

V is TRBV5-1 and J is TRBJ1-2, with D perhaps TRBD1 (5 bases). V was pared by 3 bases and J by 8 bases, with 17 bases between. The CDR3 covers 14 residues. Germline V gene sequence: CDR1 SGHRS, CDR2 YFSETQ. CDR3 amino acids: CASSWAVGVQGYTF. Here the CDR3 DNA reads TGCGCCAGCAGCTGGGCGGTGGGGGTTCAAGGCTACACCTTC.

V and J are TRBV6-2 or TRBV6-3 and TRBJ1-2; D unclear. Germline values: CDR1 MNHEY, CDR2 SVGEGT. The CDR3 sequence is 15 residues long. Deletions cut 0 bases from V and 4 bases from J, with 12 bases between. The CDR3 nucleotides read TGTGCCAGCAGTTACTCGCTACCACCGAGCTATGGCTACACCTTC. Amino acids: CASSYSLPPSYGYTF.

Ten or more counts support this clonotype. The chain joins TRBV29-1 to TRBJ2-5; D may be TRBD1 or TRBD2 (6 bases each). The CDR3 covers 14 residues. Germline CDR1 SQVTM, CDR2 ANQGSEA. V lost 3 bases and J 4 bases, leaving 15 bases between the germline ends. The CDR3 loop is CSVEWGAFGETQYF. The DNA of the CDR3 is TGCAGCGTTGAGTGGGGGGCATTCGGAGAGACCCAGTACTTC.

The chain employs TRBV28 and TRBJ1-2; D is perhaps TRBD1 (5 bases). This CDR3 contains 12 residues. Germline CDR1 MDHEN, CDR2 SYDVKM. Trimming shortened V by 7 bases and J by 6 bases, and 12 bases separated the two germline ends. In DNA, the CDR3 is TGTGCCAGCACCGCGGTAGGGGATGGCTACACCTTC. Translating it yields CASTAVGDGYTF.